Sequencing of this T cell receptor (beta chain) was carried out in a study of blood T cell repertoires in COVID-19. Study information: Material from acute and convalescent COVID-19 was sourced from the United States, Italy and Spain. The analysed material was cDNA or gDNA that came from T cells, B-cell-depleted T cells, or PBMCs.

Original processing methods: Nucleated cell number was recorded as an estimate derived from reference gene primer amplification. The protocol was immunoSEQ multiplex PCR, while the TCRdb copy is restricted to in-frame clones and leaves out a portion. The V and J calls and clone size were taken over from that table, and D and trimming were inferred from the DNA. The table has over 130,000 clones, 60% to 80% seen once. Donors in Cohort 3 who had recovered were those with two negative PCRs, healthcare professional clearance, or resolution of their symptoms. CDR1 is ENHRY, CDR2 SYGVKD, per germline. The CDR3 loop spans 15 amino acids. The junction had 4 bases not matched to a gene; V was cut back by 7 bases and J by 1 base.

The clonotype was recovered from a woman aged 50 to 60 who had recovered from COVID-19. The sequenced sample was PBMCs or T cells enriched from blood (not recorded which). V is TRBV10-3 and J is TRBJ2-1, with TRBD2 matching 10 bases. CDR3 DNA sequence: TGTGCCATCAACCCTAGCGGGGGATCCTACAATGAGCAGTTCTTC. Translation: CAINPSGGSYNEQFF.